This entry is about one TCR beta chain. Its antigen is not identified. TCRdb recomputed calls from the reads with MiXCR, one row per CDR3 protein. In the table there are about 68,000 distinct CDR3 sequences, 20% to 25% of which are singletons. This record belongs to a study of T cell repertoires in cytomegalovirus infection. Overall study context: It can be stated that public TCR beta signatures indicated CMV infection as well as a matching HLA type. Notes on the study in general: There were HLA-C-restricted CMV-specific TCR beta clonotypes dominating the ex vivo response. Summed frequency of shared TCR beta families picked out CMV carriers who also had the relevant HLA.

Germline assignment: CDR1 SNHLY and CDR2 FYNNEI. Trimming removed 8 bases from V and 9 bases from J; junction bases left unmatched: 9. The CDR3 spans 13 residues. The clonotype was recovered from a human donor in good health (CMV status not recorded). Some clones in this sample may be carry-over from other donors' samples. Sequencing was carried out using PBMCs, sequenced either directly or after in vitro stimulation (not recorded which). The chain combines TRBV2 with TRBJ2-1; TRBD2 matches at 8 bases. CDR3 amino acids: CASSKAGEGEQFF. CDR3 coding DNA: TGTGCCAGCTCTAAAGCGGGAGAGGGTGAGCAGTTCTTC. Supplemented by reference TRBV2 and TRBJ2-1, the full variable domain reads EPEVTQTPSHQVTQMGQEVILRCVPISNHLYFYWYRQILGQKVEFLVSFYNNEISEKSEIFDDQFSVERPDGSNFTLKIRSTKLEDSAMYFCASSKAGEGEQFFGPGTRLTVL.